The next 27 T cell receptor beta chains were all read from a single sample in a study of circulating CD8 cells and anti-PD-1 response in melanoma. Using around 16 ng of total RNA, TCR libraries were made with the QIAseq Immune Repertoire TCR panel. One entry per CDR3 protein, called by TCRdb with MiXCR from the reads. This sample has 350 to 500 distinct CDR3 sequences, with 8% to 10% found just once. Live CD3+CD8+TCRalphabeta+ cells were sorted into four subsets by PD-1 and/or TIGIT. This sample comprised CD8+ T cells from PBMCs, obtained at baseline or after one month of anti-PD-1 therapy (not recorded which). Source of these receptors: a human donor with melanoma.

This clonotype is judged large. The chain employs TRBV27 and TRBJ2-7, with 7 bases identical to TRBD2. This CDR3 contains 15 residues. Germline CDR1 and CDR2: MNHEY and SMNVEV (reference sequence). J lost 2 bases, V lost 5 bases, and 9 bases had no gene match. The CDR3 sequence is CASSPLGEGAYEQYF. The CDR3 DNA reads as TGTGCCAGCAGTCCCTTGGGGGAGGGTGCCTACGAGCAGTACTTC.

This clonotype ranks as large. The CDR3 loop is CSAARDEDTDTQYF. The CDR3 bases are TGCAGTGCAGCCCGGGACGAGGACACAGATACGCAGTATTTT. The J gene is TRBJ2-3, the V gene TRBV20-1, with D perhaps matching TRBD1 or TRBD2 (5 bases each). V was clipped by 6 bases and J by 2 bases, with 15 bases between them. This CDR3 spans 14 amino acids. Germline V lookup: CDR1 DFQATT, CDR2 SNEGSKA (reference sequence).

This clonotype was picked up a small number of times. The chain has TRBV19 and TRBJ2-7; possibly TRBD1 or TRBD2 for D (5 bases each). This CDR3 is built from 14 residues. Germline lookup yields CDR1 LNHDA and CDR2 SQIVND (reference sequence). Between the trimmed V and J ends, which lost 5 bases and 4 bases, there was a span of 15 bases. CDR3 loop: CASSFLGRTYEQYF. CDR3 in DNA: TGTGCCAGTAGTTTCCTGGGACGGACGTACGAGCAGTACTTC. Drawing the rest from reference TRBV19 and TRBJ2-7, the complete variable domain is DGGITQSPKYLFRKEGQNVTLSCEQNLNHDAMYWYRQDPGQGLRLIYYSQIVNDFQKGDIAEGYSVSREKKESFPLTVTSAQKNPTAFYLCASSFLGRTYEQYFGPGTRLTVT.

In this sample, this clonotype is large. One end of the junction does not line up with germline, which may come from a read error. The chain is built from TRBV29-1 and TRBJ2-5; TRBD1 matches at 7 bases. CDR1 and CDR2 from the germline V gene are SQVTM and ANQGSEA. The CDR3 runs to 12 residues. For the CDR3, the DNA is TGCAGTGTTGAAGACAGGGATGAGACCCAGTACTTC. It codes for CSVEDRDETQYF.

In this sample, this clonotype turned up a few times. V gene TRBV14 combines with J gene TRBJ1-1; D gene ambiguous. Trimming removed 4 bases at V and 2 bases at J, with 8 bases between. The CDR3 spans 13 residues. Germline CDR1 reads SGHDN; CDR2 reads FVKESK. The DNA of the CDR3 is TGTGCCAGCAGCCTAGCGAAAAACACTGAAGCTTTCTTT. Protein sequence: CASSLAKNTEAFF.

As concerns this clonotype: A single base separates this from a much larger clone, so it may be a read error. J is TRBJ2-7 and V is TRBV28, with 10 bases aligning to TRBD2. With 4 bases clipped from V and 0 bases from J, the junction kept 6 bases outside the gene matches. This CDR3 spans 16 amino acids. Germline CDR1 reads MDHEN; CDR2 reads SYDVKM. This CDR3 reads CASSSLSGGASYEQYF. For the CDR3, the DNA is TGTGCCAGCAGTTCACTGAGCGGGGGGGCCTCCTACGAGCAGTACTTC.

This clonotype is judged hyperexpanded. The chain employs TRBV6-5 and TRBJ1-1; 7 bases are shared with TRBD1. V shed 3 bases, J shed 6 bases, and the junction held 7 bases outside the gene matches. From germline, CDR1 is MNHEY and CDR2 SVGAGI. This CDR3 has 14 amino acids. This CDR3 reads CASSYGGQRAEAFF. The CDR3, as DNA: TGTGCCAGCAGTTATGGGGGACAGAGGGCTGAAGCTTTCTTT.

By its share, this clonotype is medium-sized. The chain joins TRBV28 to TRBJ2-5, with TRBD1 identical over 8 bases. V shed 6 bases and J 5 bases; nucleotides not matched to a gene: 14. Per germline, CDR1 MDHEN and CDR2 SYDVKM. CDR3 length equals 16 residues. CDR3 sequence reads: CASSNRGSTGGETQYF. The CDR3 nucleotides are TGTGCCAGCAGCAACAGGGGGTCAACGGGCGGGGAGACCCAGTACTTC.

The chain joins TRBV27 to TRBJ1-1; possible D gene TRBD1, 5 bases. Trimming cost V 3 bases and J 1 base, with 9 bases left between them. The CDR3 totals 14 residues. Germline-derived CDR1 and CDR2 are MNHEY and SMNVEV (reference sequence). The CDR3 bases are TGTGCCAGCAGTTTGGGGCAGACGAACACTGAAGCTTTCTTT. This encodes CASSLGQTNTEAFF.

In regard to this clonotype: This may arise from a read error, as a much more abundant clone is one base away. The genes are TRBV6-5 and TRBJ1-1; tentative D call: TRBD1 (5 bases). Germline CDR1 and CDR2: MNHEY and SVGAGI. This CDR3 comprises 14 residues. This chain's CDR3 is CASSYGGKAVGALF. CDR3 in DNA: TGTGCCAGCAGTTACGGGGGTAAGGCCGTTGGAGCTCTCTTT.

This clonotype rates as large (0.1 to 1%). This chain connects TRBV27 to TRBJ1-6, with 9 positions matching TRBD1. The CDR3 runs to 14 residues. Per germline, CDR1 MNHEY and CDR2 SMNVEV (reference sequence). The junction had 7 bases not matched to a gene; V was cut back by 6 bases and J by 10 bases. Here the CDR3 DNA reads TGTGCCAGCAGCCTGGACAGGGGCTACTCACCCCTCCACTTT. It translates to CASSLDRGYSPLHF.

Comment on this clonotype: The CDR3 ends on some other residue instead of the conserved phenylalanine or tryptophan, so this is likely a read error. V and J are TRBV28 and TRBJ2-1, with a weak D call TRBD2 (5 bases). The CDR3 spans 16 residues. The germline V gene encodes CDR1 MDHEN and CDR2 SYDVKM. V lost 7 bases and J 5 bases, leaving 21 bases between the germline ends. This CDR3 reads CASIPLGSGRDNEQFL. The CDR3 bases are TGTGCCAGCATCCCGCTGGGGAGCGGTAGGGACAATGAGCAGTTCCTC.

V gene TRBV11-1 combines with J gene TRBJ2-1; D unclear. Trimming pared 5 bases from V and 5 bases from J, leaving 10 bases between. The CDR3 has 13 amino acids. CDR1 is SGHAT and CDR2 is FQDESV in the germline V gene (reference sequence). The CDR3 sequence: CASSLTTDNEQFF. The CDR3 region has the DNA TGTGCCAGCAGCCTGACGACGGACAATGAGCAGTTCTTC. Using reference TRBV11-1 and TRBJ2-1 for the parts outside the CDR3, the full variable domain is EAEVAQSPRYKITEKSQAVAFWCDPISGHATLYWYRQILGQGPELLVQFQDESVVDDSQLPKDRFSAERLKGVDSTLKIQPAELGDSAMYLCASSLTTDNEQFFGPGTRLTVL.

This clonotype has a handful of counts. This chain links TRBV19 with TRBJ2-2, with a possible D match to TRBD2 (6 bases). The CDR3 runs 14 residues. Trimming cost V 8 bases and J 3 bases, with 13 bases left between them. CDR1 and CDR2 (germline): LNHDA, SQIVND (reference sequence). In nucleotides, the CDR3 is TGTGCCAGTGGGGCGGGGCTTTACACCGGGGAGCTGTTTTTT. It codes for CASGAGLYTGELFF.

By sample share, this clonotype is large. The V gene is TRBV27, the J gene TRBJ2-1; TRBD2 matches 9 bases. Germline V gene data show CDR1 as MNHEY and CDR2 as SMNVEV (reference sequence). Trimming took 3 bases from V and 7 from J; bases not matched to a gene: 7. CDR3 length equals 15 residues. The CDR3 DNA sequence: TGTGCCAGCAGTTTCGTGTCTAGCGGGAATAATGAGCAGTTCTTC. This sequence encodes CASSFVSSGNNEQFF.

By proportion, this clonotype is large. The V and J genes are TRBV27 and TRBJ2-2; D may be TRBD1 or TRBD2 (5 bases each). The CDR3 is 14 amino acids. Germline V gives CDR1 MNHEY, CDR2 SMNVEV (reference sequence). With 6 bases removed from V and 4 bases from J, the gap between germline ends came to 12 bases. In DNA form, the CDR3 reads TGTGCCAGCAGCCTCCAGGGACCCACCGGGGAGCTGTTTTTT. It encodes CASSLQGPTGELFF.

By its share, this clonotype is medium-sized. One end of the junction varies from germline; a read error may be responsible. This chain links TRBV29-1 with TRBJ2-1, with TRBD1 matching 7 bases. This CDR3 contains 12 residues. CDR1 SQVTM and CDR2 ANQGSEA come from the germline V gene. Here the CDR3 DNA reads TGCGGCGTTACAGGGGTTGTGAATGAGCAGTTCTTC. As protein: CGVTGVVNEQFF.

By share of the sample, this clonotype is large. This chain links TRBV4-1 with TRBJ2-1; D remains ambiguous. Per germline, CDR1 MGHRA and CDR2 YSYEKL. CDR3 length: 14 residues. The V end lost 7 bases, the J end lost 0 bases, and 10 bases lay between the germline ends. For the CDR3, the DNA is TGCGCCAGCAAAGAAGAGCCCTCCTACAATGAGCAGTTCTTC. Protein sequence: CASKEEPSYNEQFF.

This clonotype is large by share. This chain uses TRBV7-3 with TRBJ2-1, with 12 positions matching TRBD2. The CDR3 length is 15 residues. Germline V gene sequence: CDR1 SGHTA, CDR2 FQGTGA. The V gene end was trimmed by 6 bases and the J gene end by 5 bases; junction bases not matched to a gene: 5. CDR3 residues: CASSRLAGADNEQFF. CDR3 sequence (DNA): TGTGCCAGCAGTCGACTAGCGGGAGCCGACAATGAGCAGTTCTTC.

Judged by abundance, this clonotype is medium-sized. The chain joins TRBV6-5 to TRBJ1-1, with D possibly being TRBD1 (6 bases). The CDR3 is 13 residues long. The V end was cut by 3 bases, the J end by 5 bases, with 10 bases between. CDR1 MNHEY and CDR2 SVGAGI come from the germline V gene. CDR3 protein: CASSYKGGTEAFF. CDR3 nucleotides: TGTGCCAGCAGTTATAAGGGGGGGACTGAAGCTTTCTTT.

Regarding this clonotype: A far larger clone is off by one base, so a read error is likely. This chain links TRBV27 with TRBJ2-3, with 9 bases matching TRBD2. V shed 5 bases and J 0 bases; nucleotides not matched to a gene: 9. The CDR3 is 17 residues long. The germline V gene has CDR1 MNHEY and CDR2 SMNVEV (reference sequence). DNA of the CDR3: TGTGCCAGCAGTACATCAAGTAGCGGGAGTAGCACAGATACGCAGTATTTT. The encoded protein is CASSTSSSGSSTDTQYF.

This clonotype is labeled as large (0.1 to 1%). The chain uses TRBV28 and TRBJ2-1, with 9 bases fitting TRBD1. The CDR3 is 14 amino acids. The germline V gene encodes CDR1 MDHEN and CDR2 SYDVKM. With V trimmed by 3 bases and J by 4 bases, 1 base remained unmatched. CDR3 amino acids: CASSLGTGYNEQFF. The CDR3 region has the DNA TGTGCCAGCAGTTTGGGGACAGGGTACAATGAGCAGTTCTTC. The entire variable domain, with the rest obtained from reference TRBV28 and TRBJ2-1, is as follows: DVKVTQSSRYLVKRTGEKVFLECVQDMDHENMFWYRQDPGLGLRLIYFSYDVKMKEKGDIPEGYSVSREKKERFSLILESASTNQTSMYLCASSLGTGYNEQFFGPGTRLTVL.

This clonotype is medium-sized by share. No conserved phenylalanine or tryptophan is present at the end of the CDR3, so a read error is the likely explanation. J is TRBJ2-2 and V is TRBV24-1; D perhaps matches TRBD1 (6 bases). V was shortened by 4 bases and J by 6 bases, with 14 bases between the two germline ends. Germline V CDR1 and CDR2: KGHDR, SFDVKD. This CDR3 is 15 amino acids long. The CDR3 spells CATSEATGSAGELFS. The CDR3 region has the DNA TGTGCCACCAGTGAGGCGACAGGTTCGGCCGGGGAGCTGTTTTCT.

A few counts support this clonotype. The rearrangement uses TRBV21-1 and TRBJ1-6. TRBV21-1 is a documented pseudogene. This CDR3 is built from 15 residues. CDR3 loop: CASKQSLPYNSPLHF. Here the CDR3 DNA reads TGTGCCAGCAAACAGAGTTTACCCTATAATTCACCCCTCCACTTT.

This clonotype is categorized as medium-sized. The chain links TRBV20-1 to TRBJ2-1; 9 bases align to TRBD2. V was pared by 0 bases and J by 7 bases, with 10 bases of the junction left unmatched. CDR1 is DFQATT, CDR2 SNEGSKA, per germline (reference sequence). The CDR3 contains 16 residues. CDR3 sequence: CSARDLAGVELNEQFF. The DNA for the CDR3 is TGCAGTGCTAGAGATTTAGCGGGAGTAGAGTTGAATGAGCAGTTCTTC.

CDR3 DNA: TGTGCCACGACTCGGGGCACCGGGGAGCTGTTTTTT. Amino acid sequence: CATTRGTGELFF. The chain uses TRBV25-1 and TRBJ2-2, with TRBD2 as a possible D gene (5 bases). The CDR3 is 12 amino acids. The ends were cut back, 10 bases at V and 4 bases at J, with 10 bases in the middle. Germline V gene lookup returns CDR1 MGHDK and CDR2 SYGVNS.

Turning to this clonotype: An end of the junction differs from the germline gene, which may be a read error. The CDR3 bases are TGCTGTGCTAGGGGTCGCCGGGACTATAACTACGAGCAGTACTTC. This codes for CCARGRRDYNYEQYF. This chain uses TRBV20-1 with TRBJ2-7; 7 bases map to TRBD2. Germline CDR1 is DFQATT and CDR2 is SNEGSKA (reference sequence). The CDR3 contains 15 residues.